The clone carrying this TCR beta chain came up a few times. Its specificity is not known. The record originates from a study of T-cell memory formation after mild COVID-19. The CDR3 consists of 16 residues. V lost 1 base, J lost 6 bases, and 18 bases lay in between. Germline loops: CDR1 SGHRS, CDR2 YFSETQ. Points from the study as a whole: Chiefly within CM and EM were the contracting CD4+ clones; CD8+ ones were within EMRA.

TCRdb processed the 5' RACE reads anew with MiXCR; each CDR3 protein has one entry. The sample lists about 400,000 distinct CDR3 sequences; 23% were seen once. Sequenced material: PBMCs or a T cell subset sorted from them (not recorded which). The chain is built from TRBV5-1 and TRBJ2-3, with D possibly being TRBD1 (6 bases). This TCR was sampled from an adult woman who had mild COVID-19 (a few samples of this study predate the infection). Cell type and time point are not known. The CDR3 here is CASSLREWGPGDTQYF. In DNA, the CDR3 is TGCGCCAGCAGCTTGAGAGAGTGGGGGCCCGGTGATACGCAGTATTTT.